Shown below are 23 T cell receptor beta chains from a single sample sequenced in a study of metastatic and nonmetastatic thyroid tumors (TCRdb year 2020). No patient had received any treatment before thyroid surgery. Library preparation was by PCR. TCRdb records Illumina HiSeq 4000 as the sequencer. TCRdb redid the processing of the public reads, applying fastp at Q25 and MiXCR, and retained in-frame beta chains. The sample table shows about 93,000 clones, and about 13% are seen once. Of the sample, 11% is held by the ten largest clones. Sequenced material: blood. The receptors were gathered from a female donor with papillary thyroid cancer or a benign thyroid nodule (not recorded which). Some clones in this sample may be carry-over from other donors' samples.

In its sample, this clone is medium-sized. V gene TRBV28 combines with J gene TRBJ2-3; D possibly corresponds to TRBD2 (6 bases). Germline assignment: CDR1 MDHEN and CDR2 SYDVKM. V was trimmed by 8 bases and J by 2 bases, leaving 11 bases between them. The CDR3 covers 13 residues. The CDR3 loop is CASRGFNTDTQYF. CDR3 coding DNA: TGTGCCAGCCGGGGGTTCAACACAGATACGCAGTATTTT.

The chain is built from TRBV7-3 and TRBJ1-1; weak D call: TRBD1 (5 bases). V dropped 2 bases and J dropped 1 base, with 11 bases sitting between them. The CDR3 is made up of 15 amino acids. The germline CDR1 and CDR2 sequences are SGHTA and FQGTGA. In DNA form, the CDR3 reads TGTGCCAGCAGCTTAGAGGACAAAAAGAACACTGAAGCTTTCTTT. Encoded protein: CASSLEDKKNTEAFF.

A word on this clone: Given a much more abundant clone one base away, this may be a read error. This chain uses TRBV20-1 with TRBJ2-5, with 7 bases aligning to TRBD1. With V trimmed by 6 bases and J by 0 bases, 7 bases remained unmatched. The CDR3 is 14 amino acids. Germline V CDR1 and CDR2: DFQATT, SNEGSKA (reference sequence). The CDR3 DNA reads TGCAGTGCGGCCTCGACAGGGTACCAAGAGACCCAGTACTTC. Its protein is CSAASTGYQETQYF.

Points on this clone: Possible read error: a much larger clone is one base away. This chain uses TRBV5-6 with TRBJ2-2; possibly TRBD1 for D (6 bases). This CDR3 has 15 amino acids. CDR1 is SGHDT and CDR2 is YYEEEE in the germline V gene. This CDR3 is CAGSRGQLNTGELFF. CDR3 bases: TGTGCCGGCAGCCGCGGACAGCTTAACACCGGGGAGCTGTTTTTT.

This clone came up many times. The chain recombines TRBV6-2 or TRBV6-3 with TRBJ2-7; 10 bases match TRBD2. CDR1 and CDR2 (germline): MNHEY, SVGEGT. The CDR3 consists of 18 residues. V was pared by 0 bases and J by 6 bases, with 14 bases of the junction left unmatched. CDR3 bases: TGTGCCAGCAGTTACTCGAGAGCGAGCGGGAGGGCCTTTCGCGAGCAGTACTTC. This encodes CASSYSRASGRAFREQYF.

This clone was observed once. The junction differs from germline at one of its ends, possibly a read error. The CDR3, as DNA: TGTGCCAGCACCCCAGCGGGGGGGAGCCGTAATGAGAAGTTCTTC. Encoded protein: CASTPAGGSRNEKFF. The gene calls are TRBV7-2 and TRBJ2-1; 10 bases map to TRBD2. The length of the CDR3 is 15 residues. CDR1 is SGHTA and CDR2 is FQGNSA in the germline V gene.

Remarks on this clone: Being one base from a much bigger clone, this may be a read error. This sequence joins TRBV6-4 and TRBJ2-5; D gene ambiguous. Trimming took off 9 bases at V and 1 base at J, with 6 bases between the two ends. Germline-derived CDR1 and CDR2 are MRHNA and SNTAGT. The CDR3 contains 11 residues. The CDR3 loop is CASPCQETQYF. The CDR3 DNA reads as TGTGCCAGTCCTTGCCAAGAGACCCAGTACTTC.

This clone showed up many times. V and J are TRBV28 and TRBJ1-6, with TRBD1 as a possible D gene (6 bases). CDR1 MDHEN and CDR2 SYDVKM come from the germline V gene. The CDR3 runs 17 residues. Trimming took 3 bases from V and 3 from J, leaving 15 bases between them. CDR3 loop: CASSLGLPDSYNSPLHF. CDR3 DNA sequence: TGTGCCAGCAGTTTGGGTCTCCCGGACAGCTATAATTCACCCCTCCACTTT.

The V gene is TRBV5-6, the J gene TRBJ2-5; 8 bases map to TRBD1. The CDR3 has 17 residues. With V trimmed by 0 bases and J by 4 bases, 11 bases remained unmatched. Per germline, CDR1 SGHDT and CDR2 YYEEEE. CDR3 in DNA: TGTGCCAGCAGCTTGGAGCCGACAGGGGTTCGGATAGAGACCCAGTACTTC. Translating gives CASSLEPTGVRIETQYF.

This clone was counted ten times or more. The rearrangement uses TRBV5-5 and TRBJ1-5, with D tentatively TRBD1 (5 bases). CDR1 is SGHKS, CDR2 YYEKEE, per germline (reference sequence). Trimming removed 4 bases from V and 5 bases from J, with 16 bases in between. This CDR3 region has 15 residues. CDR3 nucleotides: TGTGCCAGCAGCCGTTCCGGGACGTCGTATCAGCCCCAGCATTTT. This translates into CASSRSGTSYQPQHF.

This clone was detected ten times or more. The genes are TRBV28 and TRBJ2-7; 15 bases are a match to TRBD2. Trimming at V came to 3 bases and at J to 3 bases, leaving 6 bases not matched to a gene. In germline, CDR1 is MDHEN, CDR2 SYDVKM. The CDR3 consists of 17 residues. Written as DNA, the CDR3 is TGTGCCAGCAGTTTTCGGACTAGCGGGAGGGCCATCTACGAGCAGTACTTC. It codes for CASSFRTSGRAIYEQYF.

The chain links TRBV9 to TRBJ2-7, with 14 nucleotides matching TRBD2. There are 17 residues in the CDR3. Germline V gene sequence: CDR1 SGDLS, CDR2 YYNGEE. V lost 0 bases to trimming and J lost 3 bases; unmatched junction nucleotides: 5. The DNA of the CDR3 is TGTGCCAGCAGCGTAGGGACTAGCGGGAGGCTAGTCTACGAGCAGTACTTC. Translating gives CASSVGTSGRLVYEQYF.

This clone was detected many times. The chain couples TRBV20-1 to TRBJ2-1; maybe TRBD2 (6 bases). Germline CDR1 DFQATT, CDR2 SNEGSKA (reference sequence). V was pared by 5 bases and J by 4 bases, with 18 bases between. The CDR3 loop spans 15 amino acids. This CDR3 is CSAGGIASGYNEQFF. In DNA, the CDR3 is TGCAGTGCTGGGGGGATAGCGAGCGGATACAATGAGCAGTTCTTC.

The chain employs TRBV14 and TRBJ1-1, with D perhaps TRBD1 (6 bases). V lost 2 bases to trimming and J lost 5 bases, with 15 bases between them. The CDR3 runs to 15 residues. CDR1 SGHDN and CDR2 FVKESK come from the germline V gene. The CDR3 loop reads CASSQNAGRGTEAFF. The CDR3 DNA reads as TGTGCCAGCAGCCAAAATGCGGGGAGGGGGACTGAAGCTTTCTTT.

The V and J genes are TRBV6-2 or TRBV6-3 and TRBJ1-3, with D unclear. V lost 6 bases to trimming and J lost 0 bases, with 9 bases between them. Looked up from germline, CDR1 is MNHEY and CDR2 is SVGEGT. There are 14 residues in the CDR3. DNA of the CDR3: TGTGCCAGCAGATGGGGTTCCTCTGGAAACACCATATATTTT. Amino acid sequence: CASRWGSSGNTIYF.

This clone was counted at least ten times. The rearrangement links TRBV6-1 to TRBJ2-5; D is unclear. In germline, CDR1 is MNHNS, CDR2 SASEGT. With 6 bases removed from V and 2 bases from J, the gap between germline ends came to 16 bases. The CDR3 is 15 amino acids. CDR3 amino acids: CASSLTLGLQETQYF. CDR3 coding DNA: TGTGCCAGCAGCCTCACCCTCGGCCTGCAAGAGACCCAGTACTTC.

This clone occurred many times. This rearrangement joins TRBV5-5 to TRBJ2-2; no definite D call. The CDR3 has 14 amino acids. Trimming removed 0 bases from V and 1 base from J, with 4 bases in between. CDR1 is SGHKS, CDR2 YYEKEE, per germline (reference sequence). The CDR3 is CASSLVENTGELFF. CDR3 coding DNA: TGTGCCAGCAGCTTGGTGGAGAACACCGGGGAGCTGTTTTTT.

This chain links TRBV4-3 with TRBJ2-7, with D hard to call. The CDR3 is 16 amino acids. Trimming took off 7 bases at V and 2 bases at J, with 21 bases between the two ends. Germline V gives CDR1 LGHNA, CDR2 YSLEER. This CDR3 is CASIPFRWAPTYEQYF. As DNA, the CDR3 is TGCGCCAGCATCCCCTTTCGGTGGGCCCCCACCTACGAGCAGTACTTC.

This clone came up many times. The chain joins TRBV3-1 to TRBJ2-5, with 10 bases matching TRBD2. Trimming at V came to 1 base and at J to 5 bases, leaving 10 bases not matched to a gene. CDR1 LGHDT and CDR2 YNNKEL come from the germline V gene (reference sequence). The CDR3 totals 17 residues. The CDR3: CASSQAGEAGGVETQYF. In DNA, the CDR3 is TGTGCCAGCAGCCAAGCCGGGGAAGCGGGAGGGGTGGAGACCCAGTACTTC.

This clone was seen at least ten times. The rearrangement joins TRBV7-2 to TRBJ2-3; tentatively, D is TRBD2 (6 bases). CDR3 length equals 15 residues. V lost 0 bases and J lost 4, with 11 bases in between. Germline CDR1 is SGHTA and CDR2 is FQGNSA. The CDR3 DNA reads TGTGCCAGCAGCTTAGCAGGCGGGACGTCAGATACGCAGTATTTT. Encoded protein: CASSLAGGTSDTQYF.

This sequence joins TRBV11-2 and TRBJ1-2, with TRBD1 matching over 8 bases. Germline V gives CDR1 SGHAT, CDR2 FQNNGV. V was clipped by 5 bases and J by 6 bases; unmatched bases: 14. CDR3 size: 16 residues. CDR3 DNA: TGTGCCAGCAGCGCCCGCCTGGACAGGGTGTGCGATGGCTACACCTTC. Its protein product is CASSARLDRVCDGYTF.

This clone came up many times. This rearrangement joins TRBV4-3 to TRBJ2-7, with 8 positions matching TRBD2. CDR1 and CDR2 from the germline V gene are LGHNA and YSLEER. CDR3 length equals 18 residues. The V gene end was trimmed by 0 bases and the J gene end by 2 bases; junction bases not matched to a gene: 12. The CDR3 spells CASSQEMEPSGPTYEQYF. Here the CDR3 DNA reads TGCGCCAGCAGCCAAGAGATGGAGCCTAGCGGGCCCACCTACGAGCAGTACTTC.

With respect to this clone: A much larger clone is a single base away; this may be a read error. This chain joins TRBV20-1 and TRBJ2-2; D remains ambiguous. CDR3 length: 14 amino acids. Germline values: CDR1 DFQATT, CDR2 SNEGSKA (reference sequence). CDR3: CSAKRRTNTVELFF. CDR3 sequence (DNA): TGCAGTGCTAAAAGACGGACGAACACCGTGGAGCTGTTTTTT.